These T cell receptor beta chains were read from a single sample in a study of blood T cell repertoires in COVID-19. The method was immunoSEQ multiplex PCR; TCRdb's version includes in-frame clones alone and lacks a portion of them. In the table there are under 300,000 clones, 84% of which are singletons. Sequencing used peripheral blood. These receptors were taken from a man between 45 and 60 years old with acute or convalescent COVID-19. CDR3s include the opening cysteine and the closing phenylalanine or tryptophan. The order of the fields is clone size, J gene, D gene, V gene, CDR3 protein, CDR3 DNA. D genes are given only for firm matches. Clone size appears in some rows only: once, few, many, or a class for an expanded clone.

>.|TRBJ1-2|.|TRBV5-4
CASSPGGINYGYTF
TGTGCCAGCAGCCCGGGCGGGATAAACTATGGCTACACCTTC
>.|TRBJ2-3|TRBD2|TRBV19
CASSIQRGASTDTQYF
TGTGCCAGTAGTATACAGCGGGGGGCAAGCACAGATACGCAGTATTTT
>.|TRBJ2-1|.|TRBV3-1/TRBV3-2
CASSRQGIDEQFF
TGTGCCAGCAGCCGGCAGGGTATCGATGAGCAGTTCTTC
>.|TRBJ1-6|.|TRBV24-1
CATSDTESSYNSPLHF
TGTGCCACCAGTGACACAGAGAGCTCCTATAATTCACCCCTCCACTTT
>once|TRBJ2-1|TRBD2|TRBV27
CASRPLLAGSRLGQFF
TGTGCCAGCAGGCCTTTACTAGCGGGTTCCCGATTAGGGCAGTTCTTC
>.|TRBJ2-5|.|TRBV6-5
CASSYSGGGQETQYF
TGTGCCAGCAGTTACTCGGGTGGGGGGCAAGAGACCCAGTACTTC
>.|TRBJ1-5|.|TRBV18
CASSASGDGNQPQHF
TGTGCCAGCTCAGCCAGCGGGGACGGCAATCAGCCCCAGCATTTT
>.|TRBJ1-1|.|TRBV9
CASSVGPDSIEAFF
TGTGCCAGCAGCGTAGGACCGGACAGTATTGAAGCTTTCTTT
>.|TRBJ1-1|.|TRBV6-5
CASSYSLAVNTEAFF
TGTGCCAGCAGTTACTCACTAGCCGTGAACACTGAAGCTTTCTTT
>once|TRBJ1-5|.|TRBV6-5
CASSTESYVWPQHF
TGTGCCAGCAGCACAGAGAGTTACGTATGGCCCCAGCATTTT
>.|TRBJ1-5|TRBD1|TRBV4-2
CASSPGQNQPQHF
TGTGCCAGCAGCCCGGGACAGAATCAGCCCCAGCATTTT
>once|TRBJ1-5|.|TRBV6-6
CASSQESQPQHF
TGTGCCAGCAGTCAGGAGTCTCAGCCCCAGCATTTT
>.|TRBJ1-1|.|TRBV3-1/TRBV3-2
CASSQGAGSPDTEAFF
TGTGCCAGCAGCCAAGGGGCAGGTTCCCCGGACACTGAAGCTTTCTTT
>.|TRBJ1-6|.|TRBV9
CASSPGNYNSPLHF
TGTGCCAGCAGCCCAGGGAACTATAATTCACCCCTCCACTTT
>.|TRBJ2-3|.|TRBV28
CASTPSGSTDTQYF
TGTGCCAGCACCCCGAGCGGGAGCACAGATACGCAGTATTTT